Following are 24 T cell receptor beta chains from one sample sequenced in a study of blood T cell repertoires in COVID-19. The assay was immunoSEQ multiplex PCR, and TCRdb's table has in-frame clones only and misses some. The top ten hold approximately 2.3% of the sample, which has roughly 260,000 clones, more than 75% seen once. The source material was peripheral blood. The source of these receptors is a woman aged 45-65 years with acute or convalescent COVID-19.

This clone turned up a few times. CDR3 in amino acids: CASSDWGRNQPQHF. The CDR3 DNA reads as TGCGCCAGCAGTGATTGGGGGCGCAATCAGCCCCAGCATTTT. The V and J genes are TRBV10-1 and TRBJ1-5, with a possible D match to TRBD1 (6 bases). The CDR3 covers 14 residues. Germline CDR1 is WNHNN and CDR2 is SYGVQD (reference sequence). The germline V and J ends were trimmed by 3 bases and 2 bases, with 8 bases remaining between them.

This CDR3 is CASSDRPSSTDTQYF. DNA for the CDR3: TGTGCCAGCAGTGACAGACCGTCTAGCACAGATACGCAGTATTTT. The V call is TRBV3-1 (or the pseudogene TRBV3-2), the J call TRBJ2-3; maybe TRBD1 (5 bases). This CDR3 region has 15 residues. V lost 6 bases to trimming and J lost 0 bases, with 13 bases between them. Per germline, CDR1 LGHDT and CDR2 YNNKEL (reference sequence).

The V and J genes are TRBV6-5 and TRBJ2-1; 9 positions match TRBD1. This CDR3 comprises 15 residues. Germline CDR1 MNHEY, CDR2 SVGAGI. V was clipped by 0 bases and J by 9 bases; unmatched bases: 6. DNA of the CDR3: TGTGCCAGCAGTTACTCCCCGGGACAGGGCGGTGAGCAGTTCTTC. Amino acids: CASSYSPGQGGEQFF.

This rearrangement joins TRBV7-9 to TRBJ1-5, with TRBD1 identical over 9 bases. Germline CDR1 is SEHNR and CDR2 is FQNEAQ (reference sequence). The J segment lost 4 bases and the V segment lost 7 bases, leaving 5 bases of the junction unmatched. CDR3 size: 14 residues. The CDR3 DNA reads TGTGCCAGCACCACGACAGGGGGTAATCAGCCCCAGCATTTT. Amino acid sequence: CASTTTGGNQPQHF.

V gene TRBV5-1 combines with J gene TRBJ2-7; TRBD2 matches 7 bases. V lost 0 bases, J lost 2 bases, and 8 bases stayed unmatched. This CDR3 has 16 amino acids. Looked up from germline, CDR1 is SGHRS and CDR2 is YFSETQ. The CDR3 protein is CASSLVAGVAPYEQYF. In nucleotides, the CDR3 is TGCGCCAGCAGCTTGGTTGCGGGAGTCGCGCCCTACGAGCAGTACTTC.

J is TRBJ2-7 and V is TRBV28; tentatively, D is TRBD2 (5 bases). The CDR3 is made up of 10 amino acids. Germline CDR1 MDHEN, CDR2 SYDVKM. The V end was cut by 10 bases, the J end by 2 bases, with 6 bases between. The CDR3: CATRAYEQYF. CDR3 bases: TGTGCCACGAGGGCCTACGAGCAGTACTTC.

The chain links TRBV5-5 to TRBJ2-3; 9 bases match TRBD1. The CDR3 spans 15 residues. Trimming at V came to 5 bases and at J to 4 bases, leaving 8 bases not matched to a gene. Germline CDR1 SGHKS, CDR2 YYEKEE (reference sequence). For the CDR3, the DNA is TGTGCCAGCAGGAGACCGGGACAGGGAGCAGATACGCAGTATTTT. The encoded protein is CASRRPGQGADTQYF.

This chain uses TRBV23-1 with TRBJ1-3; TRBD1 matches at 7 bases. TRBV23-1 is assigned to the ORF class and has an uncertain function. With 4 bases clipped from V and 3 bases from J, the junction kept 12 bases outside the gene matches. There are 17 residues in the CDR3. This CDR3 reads CASSPLGRGRDGNTIYF. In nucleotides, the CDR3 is TGCGCCAGCAGTCCTCTAGGTAGGGGGCGCGATGGAAACACCATATATTTT.

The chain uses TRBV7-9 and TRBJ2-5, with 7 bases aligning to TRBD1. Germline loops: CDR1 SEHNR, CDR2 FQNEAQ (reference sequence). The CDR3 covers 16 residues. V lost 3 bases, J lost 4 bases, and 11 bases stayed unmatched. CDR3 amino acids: CASSLRRGGGRETQYF. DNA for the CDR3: TGTGCCAGCAGCTTGCGGCGAGGGGGCGGAAGAGAGACCCAGTACTTC. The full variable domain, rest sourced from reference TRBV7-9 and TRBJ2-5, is DTGVSQNPRHKITKRGQNVTFRCDPISEHNRLYWYRQTLGQGPEFLTYFQNEAQLEKSRLLSDRFSAERPKGSFSTLEIQRTEQGDSAMYLCASSLRRGGGRETQYFGPGTRLLVL.

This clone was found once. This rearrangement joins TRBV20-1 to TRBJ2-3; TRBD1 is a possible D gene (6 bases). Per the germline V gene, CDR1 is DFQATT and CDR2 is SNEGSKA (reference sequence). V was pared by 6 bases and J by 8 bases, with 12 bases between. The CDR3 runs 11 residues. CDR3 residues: CSADVRGTQYF. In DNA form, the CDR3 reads TGCAGTGCCGACGTCAGGGGTACGCAGTATTTT.

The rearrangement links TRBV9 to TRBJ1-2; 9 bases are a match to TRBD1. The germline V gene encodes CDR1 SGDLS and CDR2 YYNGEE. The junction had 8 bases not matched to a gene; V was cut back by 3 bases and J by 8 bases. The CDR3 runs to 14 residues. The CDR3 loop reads CASSARDRVNGYTF. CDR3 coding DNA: TGTGCCAGCAGCGCCCGGGACAGGGTAAACGGCTACACCTTC.

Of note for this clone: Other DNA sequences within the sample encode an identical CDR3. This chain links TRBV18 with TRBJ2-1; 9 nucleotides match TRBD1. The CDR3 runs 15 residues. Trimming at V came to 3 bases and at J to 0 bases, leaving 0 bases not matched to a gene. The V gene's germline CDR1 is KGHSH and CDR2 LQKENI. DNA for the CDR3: TGTGCCAGCTCACCGGGACAGGGCTCCTACAATGAGCAGTTCTTC. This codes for CASSPGQGSYNEQFF.

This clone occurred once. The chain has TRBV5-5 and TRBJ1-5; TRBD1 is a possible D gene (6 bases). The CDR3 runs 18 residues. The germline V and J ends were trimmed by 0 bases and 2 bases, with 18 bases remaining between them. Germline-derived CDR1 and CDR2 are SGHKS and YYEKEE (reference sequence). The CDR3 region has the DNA TGTGCCAGCAGCTTGGATGGTTCGAGAGGGGGAGGCAATCAGCCCCAGCATTTT. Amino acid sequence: CASSLDGSRGGGNQPQHF. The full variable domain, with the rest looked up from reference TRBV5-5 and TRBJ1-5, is DAGVTQSPTHLIKTRGQQVTLRCSPISGHKSVSWYQQVLGQGPQFIFQYYEKEERGRGNFPDRFSARQFPNYSSELNVNALLLGDSALYLCASSLDGSRGGGNQPQHFGDGTRLSIL.

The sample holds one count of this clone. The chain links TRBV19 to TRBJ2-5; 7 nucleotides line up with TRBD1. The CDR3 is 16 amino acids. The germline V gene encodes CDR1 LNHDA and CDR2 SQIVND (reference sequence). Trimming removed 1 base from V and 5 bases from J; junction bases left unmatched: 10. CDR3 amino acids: CASSIGIGGDFETQYF. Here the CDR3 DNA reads TGTGCCAGTAGTATAGGTATAGGGGGCGATTTTGAGACCCAGTACTTC.

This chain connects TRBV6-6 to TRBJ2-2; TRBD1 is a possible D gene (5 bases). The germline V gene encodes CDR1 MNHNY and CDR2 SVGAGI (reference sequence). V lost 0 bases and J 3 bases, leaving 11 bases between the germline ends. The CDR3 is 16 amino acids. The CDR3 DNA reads TGTGCCAGCAGTTACTCGGGGCGGAGAGACACCGGGGAGCTGTTTTTT. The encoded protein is CASSYSGRRDTGELFF.

The CDR3, as DNA: TGCGCCAGCAGCCTCAGGCCCGCTGGGACTAGCGGGAGTAAAGATACGCAGTATTTT. Protein sequence: CASSLRPAGTSGSKDTQYF. The rearrangement uses TRBV4-1 and TRBJ2-3, with 14 bases that match TRBD2. CDR3 length equals 19 residues. The V segment lost 4 bases and the J segment 5 bases; nucleotides outside the gene matches: 14. Germline V gene sequence: CDR1 MGHRA, CDR2 YSYEKL.

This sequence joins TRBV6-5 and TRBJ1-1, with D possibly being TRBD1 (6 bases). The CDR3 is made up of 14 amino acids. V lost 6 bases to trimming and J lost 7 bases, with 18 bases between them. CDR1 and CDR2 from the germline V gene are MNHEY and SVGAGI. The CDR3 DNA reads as TGTGCCAGCAGGATAGACAGGCAACGGGGTGAAGCTTTCTTT. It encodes CASRIDRQRGEAFF.

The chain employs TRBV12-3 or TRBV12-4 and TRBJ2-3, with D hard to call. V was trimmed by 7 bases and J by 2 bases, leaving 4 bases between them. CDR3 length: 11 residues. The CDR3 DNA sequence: TGTGCCAGCACCTTCACAGATACGCAGTATTTT. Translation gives CASTFTDTQYF.

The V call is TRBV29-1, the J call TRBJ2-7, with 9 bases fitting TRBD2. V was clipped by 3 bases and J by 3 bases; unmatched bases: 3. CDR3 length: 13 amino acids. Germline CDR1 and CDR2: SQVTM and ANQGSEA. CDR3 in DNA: TGCAGCGTTGAGGGACTAGCAGACTACGAGCAGTACTTC. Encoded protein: CSVEGLADYEQYF.

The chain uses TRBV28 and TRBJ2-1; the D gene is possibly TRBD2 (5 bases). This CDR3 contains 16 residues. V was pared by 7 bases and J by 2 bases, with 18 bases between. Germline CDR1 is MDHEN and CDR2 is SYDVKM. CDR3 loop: CASISSGTAAYNEQFF. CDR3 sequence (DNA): TGTGCCAGCATTTCTTCCGGAACAGCGGCCTACAATGAGCAGTTCTTC.

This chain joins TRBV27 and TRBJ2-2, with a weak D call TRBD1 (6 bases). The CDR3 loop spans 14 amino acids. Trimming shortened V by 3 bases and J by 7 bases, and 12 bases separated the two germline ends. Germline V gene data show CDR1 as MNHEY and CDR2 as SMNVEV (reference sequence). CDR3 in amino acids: CASSFHRVDGELFF. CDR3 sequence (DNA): TGTGCCAGCAGTTTCCACAGGGTTGACGGGGAGCTGTTTTTT.

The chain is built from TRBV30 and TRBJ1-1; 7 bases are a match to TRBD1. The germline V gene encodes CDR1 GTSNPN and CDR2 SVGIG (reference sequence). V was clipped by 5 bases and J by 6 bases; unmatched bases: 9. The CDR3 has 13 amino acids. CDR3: CAWDRESYAEAFF. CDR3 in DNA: TGTGCCTGGGACAGGGAAAGCTATGCTGAAGCTTTCTTT.

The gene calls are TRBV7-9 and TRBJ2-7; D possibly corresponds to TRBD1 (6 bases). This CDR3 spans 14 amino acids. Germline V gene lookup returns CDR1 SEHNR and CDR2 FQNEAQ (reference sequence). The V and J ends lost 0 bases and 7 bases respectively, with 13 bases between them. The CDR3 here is CASSLAGPTGEQYF. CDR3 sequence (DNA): TGTGCCAGCAGCTTAGCGGGTCCCACAGGGGAGCAGTACTTC.

Here the CDR3 reads CASSPRGYEQFF. The CDR3 DNA is TGTGCCAGCTCCCCGCGAGGGTATGAGCAGTTCTTC. The genes are TRBV18 and TRBJ2-1, with D tentatively TRBD2 (5 bases). Germline values: CDR1 KGHSH, CDR2 LQKENI. The V gene lost 6 bases and the J gene lost 8 bases, with 11 bases spanning the gap. There are 12 residues in the CDR3.